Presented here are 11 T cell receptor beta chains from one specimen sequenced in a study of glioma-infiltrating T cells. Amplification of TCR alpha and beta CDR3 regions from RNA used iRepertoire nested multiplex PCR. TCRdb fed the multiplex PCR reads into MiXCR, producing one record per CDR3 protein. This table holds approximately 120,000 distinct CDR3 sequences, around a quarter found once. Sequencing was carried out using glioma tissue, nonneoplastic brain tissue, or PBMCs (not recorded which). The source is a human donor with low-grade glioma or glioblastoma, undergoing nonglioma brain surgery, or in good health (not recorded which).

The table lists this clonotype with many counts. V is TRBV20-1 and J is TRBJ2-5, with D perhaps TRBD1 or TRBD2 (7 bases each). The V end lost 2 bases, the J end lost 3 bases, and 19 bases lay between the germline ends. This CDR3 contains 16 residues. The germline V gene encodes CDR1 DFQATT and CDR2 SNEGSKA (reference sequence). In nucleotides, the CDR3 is TGCAGTGCTAGATCGCGGGGGACTACAGGGGAAGAGACCCAGTACTTC. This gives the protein CSARSRGTTGEETQYF.

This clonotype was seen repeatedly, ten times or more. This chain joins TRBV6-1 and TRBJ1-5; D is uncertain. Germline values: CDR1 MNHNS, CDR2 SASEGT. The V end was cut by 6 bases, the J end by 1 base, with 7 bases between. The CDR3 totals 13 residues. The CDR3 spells CASRSSSNQPQHF. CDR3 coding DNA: TGTGCCAGCAGGAGTTCGAGCAATCAGCCCCAGCATTTT.

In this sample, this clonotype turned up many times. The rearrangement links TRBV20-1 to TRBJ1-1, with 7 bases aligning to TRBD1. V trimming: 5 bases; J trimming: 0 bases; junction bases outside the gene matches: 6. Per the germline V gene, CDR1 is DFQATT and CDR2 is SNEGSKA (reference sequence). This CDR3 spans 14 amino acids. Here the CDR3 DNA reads TGCAGTGCTCAGACAGGGTTTATGAACACTGAAGCTTTCTTT. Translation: CSAQTGFMNTEAFF.

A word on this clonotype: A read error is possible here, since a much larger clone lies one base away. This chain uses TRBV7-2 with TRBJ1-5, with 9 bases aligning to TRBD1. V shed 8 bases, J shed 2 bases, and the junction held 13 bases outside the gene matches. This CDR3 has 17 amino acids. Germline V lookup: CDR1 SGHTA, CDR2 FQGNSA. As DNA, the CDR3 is TGTGCCAGCGGCCCCGGGACAGGGACCAGTGGCAATCAGCCCCAGCATTTT. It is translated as CASGPGTGTSGNQPQHF.

The CDR3: CASSELVGYEQFF. The CDR3, as DNA: TGCGCCAGCAGTGAACTAGTCGGCTATGAGCAGTTCTTC. The chain employs TRBV10-2 and TRBJ2-1; D may be TRBD2 (5 bases). The V end lost 3 bases, the J end lost 8 bases, and 11 bases lay between the germline ends. The CDR3 has 13 amino acids. CDR1 and CDR2 from the germline V gene are WSHSY and SAAADI.

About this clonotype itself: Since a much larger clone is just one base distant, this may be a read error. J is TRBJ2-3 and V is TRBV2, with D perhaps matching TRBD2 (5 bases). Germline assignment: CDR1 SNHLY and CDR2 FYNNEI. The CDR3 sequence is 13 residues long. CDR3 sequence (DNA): TGTGCCAACAGTCAGGAGGGCACAGATACGCAGTATTTT. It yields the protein CANSQEGTDTQYF.

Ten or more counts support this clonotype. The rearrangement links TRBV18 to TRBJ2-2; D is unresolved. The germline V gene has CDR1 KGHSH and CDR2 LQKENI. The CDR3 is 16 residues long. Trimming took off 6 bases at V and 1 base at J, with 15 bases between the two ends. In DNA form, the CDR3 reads TGTGCCAGCTCCTCCCCGGTCCACAGGAACACCGGGGAGCTGTTTTTT. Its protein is CASSSPVHRNTGELFF.

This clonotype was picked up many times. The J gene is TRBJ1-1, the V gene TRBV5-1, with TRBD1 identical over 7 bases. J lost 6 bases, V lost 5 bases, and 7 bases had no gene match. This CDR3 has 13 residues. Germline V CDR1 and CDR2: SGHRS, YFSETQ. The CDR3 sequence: CASSSTGPAEAFF. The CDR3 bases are TGCGCCAGCAGTTCGACAGGGCCCGCTGAAGCTTTCTTT.

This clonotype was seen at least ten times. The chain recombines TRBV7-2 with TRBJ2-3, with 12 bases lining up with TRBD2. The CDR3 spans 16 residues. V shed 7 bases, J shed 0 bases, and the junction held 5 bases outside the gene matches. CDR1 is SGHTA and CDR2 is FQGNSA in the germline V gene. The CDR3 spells CASNRLAGASTDTQYF. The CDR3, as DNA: TGTGCCAGCAACAGACTAGCGGGGGCTAGCACAGATACGCAGTATTTT. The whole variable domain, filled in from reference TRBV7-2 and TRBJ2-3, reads GAGVSQSPSNKVTEKGKDVELRCDPISGHTALYWYRQSLGQGLEFLIYFQGNSAPDKSGLPSDRFSAERTGGSVSTLTIQRTQQEDSAVYLCASNRLAGASTDTQYFGPGTRLTVL.

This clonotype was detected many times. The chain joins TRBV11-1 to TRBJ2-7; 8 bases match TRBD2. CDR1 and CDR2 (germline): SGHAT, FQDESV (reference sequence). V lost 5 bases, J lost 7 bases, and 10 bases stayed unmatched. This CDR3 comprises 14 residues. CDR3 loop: CASSRAGASTEQYF. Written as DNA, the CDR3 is TGTGCCAGCAGCAGAGCGGGGGCTAGTACGGAGCAGTACTTC. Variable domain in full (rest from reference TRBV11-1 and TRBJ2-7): EAEVAQSPRYKITEKSQAVAFWCDPISGHATLYWYRQILGQGPELLVQFQDESVVDDSQLPKDRFSAERLKGVDSTLKIQPAELGDSAMYLCASSRAGASTEQYFGPGTRLTVT.

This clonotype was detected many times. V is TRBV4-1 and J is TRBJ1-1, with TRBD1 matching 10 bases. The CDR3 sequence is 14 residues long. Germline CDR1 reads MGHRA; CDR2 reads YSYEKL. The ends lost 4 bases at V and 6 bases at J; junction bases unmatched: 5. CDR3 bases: TGCGCCAGCAGCCGCTCGACAGGGGGCCCTGAAGCTTTCTTT. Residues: CASSRSTGGPEAFF.